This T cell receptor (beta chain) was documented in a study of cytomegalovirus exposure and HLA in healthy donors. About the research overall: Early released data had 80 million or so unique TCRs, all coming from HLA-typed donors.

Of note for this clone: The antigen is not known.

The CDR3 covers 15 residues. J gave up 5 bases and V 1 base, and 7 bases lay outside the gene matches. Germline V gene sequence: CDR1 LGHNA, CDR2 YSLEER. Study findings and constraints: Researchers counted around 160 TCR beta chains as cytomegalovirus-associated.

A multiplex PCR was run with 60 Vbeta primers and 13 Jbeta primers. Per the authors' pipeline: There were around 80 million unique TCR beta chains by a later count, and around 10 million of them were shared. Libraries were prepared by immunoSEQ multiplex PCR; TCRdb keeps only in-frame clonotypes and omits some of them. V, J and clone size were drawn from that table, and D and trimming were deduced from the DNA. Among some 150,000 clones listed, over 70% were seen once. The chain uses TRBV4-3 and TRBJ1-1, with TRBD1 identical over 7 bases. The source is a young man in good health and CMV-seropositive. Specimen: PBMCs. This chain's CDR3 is CASSQVVRQGTEAFF. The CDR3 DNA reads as TGCGCCAGCAGCCAAGTAGTCAGACAGGGTACTGAAGCTTTCTTT.